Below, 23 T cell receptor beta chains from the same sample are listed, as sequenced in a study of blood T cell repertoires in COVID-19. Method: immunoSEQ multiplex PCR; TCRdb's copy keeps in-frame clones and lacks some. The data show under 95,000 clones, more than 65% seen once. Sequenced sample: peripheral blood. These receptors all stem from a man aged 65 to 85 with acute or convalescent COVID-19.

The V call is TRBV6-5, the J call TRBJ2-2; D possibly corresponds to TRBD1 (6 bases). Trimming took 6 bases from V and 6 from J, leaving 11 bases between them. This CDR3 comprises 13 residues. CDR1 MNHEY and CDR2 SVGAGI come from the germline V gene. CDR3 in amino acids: CASRETGPGELFF. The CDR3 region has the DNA TGTGCCAGCAGAGAGACAGGTCCCGGGGAGCTGTTTTTT.

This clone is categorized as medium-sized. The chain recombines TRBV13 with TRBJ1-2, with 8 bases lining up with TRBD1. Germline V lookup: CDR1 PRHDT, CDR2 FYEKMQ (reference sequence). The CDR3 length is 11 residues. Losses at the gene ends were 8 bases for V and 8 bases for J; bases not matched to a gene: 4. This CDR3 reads CASGQGRGYTF. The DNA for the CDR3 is TGTGCCAGCGGACAGGGTCGGGGCTACACCTTC.

CDR3 loop: CASSSSRGNEQFF. In DNA form, the CDR3 reads TGTGCCAGCAGCTCCTCTAGGGGCAATGAGCAGTTCTTC. The V gene is TRBV5-5, the J gene TRBJ2-1; D may be TRBD1 (5 bases). The germline gives CDR1 SGHKS, CDR2 YYEKEE (reference sequence). V was pared by 3 bases and J by 6 bases, with 10 bases between. This CDR3 has 13 amino acids.

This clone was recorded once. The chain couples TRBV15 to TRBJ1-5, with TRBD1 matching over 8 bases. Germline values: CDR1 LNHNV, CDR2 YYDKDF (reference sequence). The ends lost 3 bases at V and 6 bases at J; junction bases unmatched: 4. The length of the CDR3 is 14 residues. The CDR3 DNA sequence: TGTGCCACCAGCAGCCAGGGGGCGAGTCAGCCCCAGCATTTT. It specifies CATSSQGASQPQHF.

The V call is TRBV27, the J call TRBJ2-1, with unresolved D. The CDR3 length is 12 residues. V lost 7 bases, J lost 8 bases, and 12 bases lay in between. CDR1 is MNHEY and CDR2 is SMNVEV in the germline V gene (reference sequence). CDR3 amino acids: CASTLPRDEQFF. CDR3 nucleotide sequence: TGTGCCAGCACTCTGCCCCGGGATGAGCAGTTCTTC.

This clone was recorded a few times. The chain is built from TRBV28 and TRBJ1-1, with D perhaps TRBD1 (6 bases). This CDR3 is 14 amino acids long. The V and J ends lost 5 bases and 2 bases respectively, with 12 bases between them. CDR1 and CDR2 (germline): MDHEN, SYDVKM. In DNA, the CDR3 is TGTGCCAGCAGTCACAGGGTGGAAAACACTGAAGCTTTCTTT. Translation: CASSHRVENTEAFF.

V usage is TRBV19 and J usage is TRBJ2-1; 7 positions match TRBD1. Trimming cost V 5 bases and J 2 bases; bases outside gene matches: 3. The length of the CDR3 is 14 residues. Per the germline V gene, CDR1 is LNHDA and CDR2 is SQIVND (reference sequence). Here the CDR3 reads CASSAQGAYNEQFF. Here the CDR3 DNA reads TGTGCCAGTAGTGCCCAGGGGGCCTACAATGAGCAGTTCTTC.

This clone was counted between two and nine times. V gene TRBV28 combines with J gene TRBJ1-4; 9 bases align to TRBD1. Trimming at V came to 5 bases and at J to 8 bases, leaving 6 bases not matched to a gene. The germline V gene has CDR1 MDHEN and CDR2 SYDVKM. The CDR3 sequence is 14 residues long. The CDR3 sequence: CASSRTGVGEKLFF. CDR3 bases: TGTGCCAGCAGTCGGACAGGGGTGGGAGAAAAACTGTTTTTT.

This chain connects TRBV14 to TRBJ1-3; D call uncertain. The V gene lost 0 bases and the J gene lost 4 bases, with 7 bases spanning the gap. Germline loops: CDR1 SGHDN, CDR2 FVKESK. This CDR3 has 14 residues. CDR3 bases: TGTGCCAGCAGCCAAGAGGGCAGAGGAAACACCATATATTTT. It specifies CASSQEGRGNTIYF.

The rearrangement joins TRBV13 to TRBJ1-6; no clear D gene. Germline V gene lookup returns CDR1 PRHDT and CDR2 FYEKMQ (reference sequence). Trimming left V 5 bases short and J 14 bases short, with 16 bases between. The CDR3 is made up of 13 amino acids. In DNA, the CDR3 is TGTGCCAGCAGCCCCCCCAGAGGTCACGCCCTCCACTTT. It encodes CASSPPRGHALHF.

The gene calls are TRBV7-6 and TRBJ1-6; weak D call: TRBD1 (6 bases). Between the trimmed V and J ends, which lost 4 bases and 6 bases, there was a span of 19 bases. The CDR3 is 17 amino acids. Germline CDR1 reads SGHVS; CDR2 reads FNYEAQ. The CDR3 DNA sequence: TGTGCCAGCAGCTCTCCGGGACATCGGCCAAGTAATTCACCCCTCCACTTT. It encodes CASSSPGHRPSNSPLHF. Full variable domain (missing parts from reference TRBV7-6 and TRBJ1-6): GAGVSQSPRYKVTKRGQDVALRCDPISGHVSLYWYRQALGQGPEFLTYFNYEAQQDKSGLPNDRFSAERPEGSISTLTIQRTEQRDSAMYRCASSSPGHRPSNSPLHFGNGTRLTVT.

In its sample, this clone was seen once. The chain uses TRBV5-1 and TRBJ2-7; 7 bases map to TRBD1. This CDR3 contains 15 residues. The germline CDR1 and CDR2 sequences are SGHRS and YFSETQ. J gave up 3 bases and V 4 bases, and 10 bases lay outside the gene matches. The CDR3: CASSPPGQVNYEQYF. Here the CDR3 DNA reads TGCGCCAGCAGCCCCCCTGGACAGGTTAACTACGAGCAGTACTTC.

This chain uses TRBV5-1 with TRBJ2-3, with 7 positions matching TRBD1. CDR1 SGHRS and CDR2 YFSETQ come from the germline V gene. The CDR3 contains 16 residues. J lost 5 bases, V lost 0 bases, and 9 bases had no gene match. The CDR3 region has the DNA TGCGCCAGCAGCTTGGCCGGAACAGGGGTGAGAGATACGCAGTATTTT. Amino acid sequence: CASSLAGTGVRDTQYF.

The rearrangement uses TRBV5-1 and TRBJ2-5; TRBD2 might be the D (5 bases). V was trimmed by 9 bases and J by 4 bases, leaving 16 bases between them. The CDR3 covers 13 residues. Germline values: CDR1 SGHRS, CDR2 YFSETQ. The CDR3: CATREGSGETQYF. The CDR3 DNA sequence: TGCGCCACCCGAGAGGGTTCGGGAGAGACCCAGTACTTC.

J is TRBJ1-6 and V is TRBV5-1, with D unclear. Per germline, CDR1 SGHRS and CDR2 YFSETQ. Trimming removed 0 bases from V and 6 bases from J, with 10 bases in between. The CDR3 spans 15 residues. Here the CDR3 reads CASSLVSNFNSPLHF. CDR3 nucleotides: TGCGCCAGCAGCTTGGTTTCTAATTTTAATTCACCCCTCCACTTT.

Here the CDR3 DNA reads TGTGCCAGCAGCGTACACAGGGGGACCGGGGGCTACACCTTC. The encoded protein is CASSVHRGTGGYTF. The V and J genes are TRBV9 and TRBJ1-2; TRBD1 aligns across 8 bases. V shed 1 base, J shed 8 bases, and the junction held 7 bases outside the gene matches. The CDR3 is 14 residues long. Germline V CDR1 and CDR2: SGDLS, YYNGEE.

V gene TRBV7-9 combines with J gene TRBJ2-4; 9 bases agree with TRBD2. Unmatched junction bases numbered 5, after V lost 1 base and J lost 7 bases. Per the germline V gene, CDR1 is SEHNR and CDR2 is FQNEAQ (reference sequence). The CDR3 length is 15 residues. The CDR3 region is CASSLVSGGHNIQYF. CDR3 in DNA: TGTGCCAGCAGCTTAGTAAGCGGGGGGCATAACATTCAGTACTTC.

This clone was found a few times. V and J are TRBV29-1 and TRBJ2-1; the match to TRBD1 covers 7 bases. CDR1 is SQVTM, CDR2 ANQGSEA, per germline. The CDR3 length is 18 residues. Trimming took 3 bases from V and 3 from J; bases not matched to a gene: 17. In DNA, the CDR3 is TGCAGCGTTGATGATGGACAGGTTGGAGGTTGGCTCTACAATGAGCAGTTCTTC. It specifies CSVDDGQVGGWLYNEQFF.

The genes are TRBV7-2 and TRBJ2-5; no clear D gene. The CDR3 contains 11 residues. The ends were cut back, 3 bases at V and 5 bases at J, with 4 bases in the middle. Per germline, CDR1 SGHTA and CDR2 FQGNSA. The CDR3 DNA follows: TGTGCCAGCAGCTTCGTGGAGACCCAGTACTTC. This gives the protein CASSFVETQYF.

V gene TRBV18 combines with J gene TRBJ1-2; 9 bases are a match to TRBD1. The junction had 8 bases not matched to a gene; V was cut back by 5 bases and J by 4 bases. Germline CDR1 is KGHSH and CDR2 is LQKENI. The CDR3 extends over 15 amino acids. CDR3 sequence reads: CASSTGTGPGYGYTF. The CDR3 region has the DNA TGTGCCAGCTCAACTGGGACAGGGCCGGGCTATGGCTACACCTTC.

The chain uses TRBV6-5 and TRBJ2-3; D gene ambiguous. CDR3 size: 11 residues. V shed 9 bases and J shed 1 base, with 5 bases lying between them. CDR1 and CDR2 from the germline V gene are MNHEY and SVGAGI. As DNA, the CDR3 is TGTGCCAGTGGGCGCACAGATACGCAGTATTTT. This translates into CASGRTDTQYF.

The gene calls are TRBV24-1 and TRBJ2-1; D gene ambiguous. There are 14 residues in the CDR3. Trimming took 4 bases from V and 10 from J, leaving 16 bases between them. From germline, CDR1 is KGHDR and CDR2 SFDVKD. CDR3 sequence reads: CATSDPVRSREQFF. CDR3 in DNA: TGTGCCACCAGTGACCCCGTGAGGTCGCGAGAGCAGTTCTTC.

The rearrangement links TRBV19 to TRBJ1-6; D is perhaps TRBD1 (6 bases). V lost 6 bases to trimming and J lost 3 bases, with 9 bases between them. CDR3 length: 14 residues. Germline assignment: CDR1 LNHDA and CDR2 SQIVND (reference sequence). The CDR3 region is CASRFRGYNSPLHF. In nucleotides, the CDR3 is TGTGCCAGTAGGTTCAGGGGCTATAATTCACCCCTCCACTTT.